These 29 T cell receptor beta chains came from one sample sequenced in a study of T cells in Graves' hyperthyroidism and ophthalmopathy. The investigators amplified TCR beta CDR3 regions from RNA transcripts. The primer set for the first-round RT-PCR of the TCR CDR3 was HTBI. TCRdb fed the multiplex PCR reads into MiXCR, producing one record per CDR3 protein. The sample has about 840,000 distinct CDR3 sequences, 38% seen once. Sequencing used blood. The receptors were gathered from a man aged 18 to 29 with Graves' hyperthyroidism.

This clonotype showed up many times. The chain combines TRBV25-1 with TRBJ2-5; 8 bases align to TRBD2. Germline V gene data show CDR1 as MGHDK and CDR2 as SYGVNS. V was clipped by 4 bases and J by 3 bases; unmatched bases: 7. The CDR3 totals 15 residues. The CDR3 reads CASSGAISGKETQYF. The CDR3 region has the DNA TGTGCCAGCAGTGGAGCCATTAGCGGGAAAGAGACCCAGTACTTC. Full variable domain (remainder filled in from reference TRBV25-1 and TRBJ2-5): EADIYQTPRYLVIGTGKKITLECSQTMGHDKMYWYQQDPGMELHLIHYSYGVNSTEKGDLSSESTVSRIRTEHFPLTLESARPSHTSQYLCASSGAISGKETQYFGPGTRLLVL.

This clonotype was detected ten times or more. This rearrangement joins TRBV19 to TRBJ2-5, with a possible D match to TRBD2 (5 bases). The CDR3 is made up of 14 amino acids. V dropped 3 bases and J dropped 7 bases, with 15 bases sitting between them. Germline lookup yields CDR1 LNHDA and CDR2 SQIVND (reference sequence). The CDR3 region is CASSMVTLGATQYF. The CDR3 region has the DNA TGTGCCAGTAGTATGGTAACACTAGGAGCGACCCAGTACTTC.

Turning to this clonotype: Being one base from a much bigger clone, this may be a read error. This chain connects TRBV29-1 to TRBJ2-7; D might be TRBD1 (6 bases). Germline V gene sequence: CDR1 SQVTM, CDR2 ANQGSEA. The V end lost 8 bases, the J end lost 4 bases, and 18 bases lay between the germline ends. The CDR3 has 13 amino acids. CDR3 region: CSILAGDLYEQYF. The DNA for the CDR3 is TGCAGCATACTGGCAGGGGATCTTTACGAGCAGTACTTC.

In this sample, this clonotype turned up many times. The chain recombines TRBV12-3 or TRBV12-4 with TRBJ1-2; a possible D gene is TRBD1 (6 bases). This CDR3 has 15 residues. Between the trimmed V and J ends, which lost 3 bases and 4 bases, there was a span of 15 bases. CDR3 coding DNA: TGTGCCAGCAGTTTGGTCAGGGGCGCGCGCTATGGCTACACCTTC. Amino acid sequence: CASSLVRGARYGYTF.

The chain uses TRBV11-2 and TRBJ1-2, with a possible D match to TRBD1 (6 bases). Looked up from germline, CDR1 is SGHAT and CDR2 is FQNNGV. This CDR3 comprises 16 residues. Trimming took 2 bases from V and 5 from J, leaving 18 bases between them. In nucleotides, the CDR3 is TGTGCCAGCAGCTTATGGGGAGGGGGGCCTATGTATGGCTACACCTTC. This codes for CASSLWGGGPMYGYTF.

This clonotype was seen many times. The chain joins TRBV2 to TRBJ1-1; a possible D gene is TRBD1 (5 bases). Trimming removed 9 bases at V and 6 bases at J, with 17 bases between. The CDR3 runs 13 residues. The germline V gene has CDR1 SNHLY and CDR2 FYNNEI. The CDR3 reads CASRTKGLPEAFF. Written as DNA, the CDR3 is TGTGCCAGTCGTACGAAGGGGCTGCCTGAAGCTTTCTTT.

The table lists this clonotype with a count of one. This CDR3 is CASSLAHTGLQETQYF. The DNA for the CDR3 is TGTGCCAGCAGCTTGGCTCATACGGGATTACAAGAGACCCAGTACTTC. The rearrangement joins TRBV5-6 to TRBJ2-5, with a tentative D call TRBD2 (5 bases). Germline CDR1 reads SGHDT; CDR2 reads YYEEEE. CDR3 size: 16 residues. V gave up 0 bases and J gave up 2 bases, with 14 bases separating them.

This chain joins TRBV10-3 and TRBJ1-6, with D unclear. From germline, CDR1 is ENHRY and CDR2 SYGVKD. This CDR3 has 16 residues. Deletions cut 10 bases from V and 6 bases from J, with 22 bases between. This chain's CDR3 is CATRQFQLPPNSPLHF. CDR3 bases: TGTGCCACCAGACAATTTCAGTTACCACCTAATTCACCCCTCCACTTT.

The chain carries TRBV2 and TRBJ2-5; the match to TRBD2 covers 11 bases. Germline V gives CDR1 SNHLY, CDR2 FYNNEI. The CDR3 totals 15 residues. The V gene end was trimmed by 6 bases and the J gene end by 1 base; junction bases not matched to a gene: 4. The CDR3 protein is CASSGTSGAQETQYF. CDR3 sequence (DNA): TGTGCCAGCAGCGGGACTAGCGGCGCCCAAGAGACCCAGTACTTC.

The chain recombines TRBV7-9 with TRBJ2-7, with D maybe TRBD1 (5 bases). The length of the CDR3 is 13 residues. V lost 1 base and J 6 bases, leaving 10 bases between the germline ends. The V gene's germline CDR1 is SEHNR and CDR2 FQNEAQ (reference sequence). CDR3 residues: CASSLGTNSEQYF. The CDR3 nucleotides are TGTGCCAGCAGCTTAGGGACAAACAGCGAGCAGTACTTC.

In this sample, this clonotype turned up once. The CDR3 loop reads CASSFWDRGGTEAFF. CDR3 DNA: TGTGCCAGTAGTTTCTGGGACAGGGGTGGGACTGAAGCTTTCTTT. The chain couples TRBV19 to TRBJ1-1; 10 nucleotides line up with TRBD1. V was pared by 5 bases and J by 5 bases, with 8 bases of the junction left unmatched. CDR1 is LNHDA and CDR2 is SQIVND in the germline V gene (reference sequence). The CDR3 consists of 15 residues. Drawing the rest from reference TRBV19 and TRBJ1-1, the complete variable domain is DGGITQSPKYLFRKEGQNVTLSCEQNLNHDAMYWYRQDPGQGLRLIYYSQIVNDFQKGDIAEGYSVSREKKESFPLTVTSAQKNPTAFYLCASSFWDRGGTEAFFGQGTRLTVV.

Here the CDR3 DNA reads TGTGCCAGTCACGACAGGGGCAGGACCGGGGAGCTGTTTTTT. This translates into CASHDRGRTGELFF. The chain carries TRBV19 and TRBJ2-2; 8 bases map to TRBD1. Germline V gene sequence: CDR1 LNHDA, CDR2 SQIVND (reference sequence). This CDR3 spans 14 amino acids. Germline trimming cut 8 bases from V and 5 bases from J; bases unmatched to any gene: 7. Full variable domain (rest looked up from reference TRBV19 and TRBJ2-2): DGGITQSPKYLFRKEGQNVTLSCEQNLNHDAMYWYRQDPGQGLRLIYYSQIVNDFQKGDIAEGYSVSREKKESFPLTVTSAQKNPTAFYLCASHDRGRTGELFFGEGSRLTVL.

This clonotype was observed a few times. This chain joins TRBV2 and TRBJ2-7; the D gene is possibly TRBD2 (5 bases). CDR1 and CDR2 (germline): SNHLY, FYNNEI. The CDR3 is 14 amino acids. Trimming left V 7 bases short and J 7 bases short, with 20 bases between. The CDR3: CASTGDGDPKEQYF. In DNA, the CDR3 is TGTGCCAGCACCGGGGATGGGGATCCGAAGGAGCAGTACTTC.

In DNA form, the CDR3 reads TGTGCCAGCAGCGGTAGAGGGACAGGGAACACTGAAGCTTTCTTT. This codes for CASSGRGTGNTEAFF. The genes are TRBV9 and TRBJ1-1, with 8 bases matching TRBD1. The CDR3 totals 15 residues. The J segment lost 1 base and the V segment lost 3 bases, leaving 5 bases of the junction unmatched. CDR1 and CDR2 from the germline V gene are SGDLS and YYNGEE. The variable domain in full, with the rest retrieved from reference TRBV9 and TRBJ1-1, is DSGVTQTPKHLITATGQRVTLRCSPRSGDLSVYWYQQSLDQGLQFLIQYYNGEERAKGNILERFSAQQFPDLHSELNLSSLELGDSALYFCASSGRGTGNTEAFFGQGTRLTVV.

This clonotype was counted at least ten times. The gene calls are TRBV25-1 and TRBJ2-7; D is unclear. This CDR3 spans 12 amino acids. Germline CDR1 and CDR2: MGHDK and SYGVNS. V shed 11 bases and J shed 6 bases, with 17 bases lying between them. CDR3 in amino acids: CASSLPLGEQYF. The DNA for the CDR3 is TGTGCCTCCTCTTTACCTTTGGGCGAGCAGTACTTC.

This clonotype was seen many times. The chain joins TRBV7-8 to TRBJ1-3; tentatively, D is TRBD1 (5 bases). The CDR3 spans 14 residues. V dropped 2 bases and J dropped 4 bases, with 9 bases sitting between them. CDR1 is SGHVS and CDR2 is FQNEAQ in the germline V gene. DNA for the CDR3: TGTGCCAGCAGCTTAACCAGGGCCGGAAACACCATATATTTT. Translation: CASSLTRAGNTIYF.

With regard to this clonotype: A much bigger clone sits one base away, suggesting this may be a read error. No conserved phenylalanine or tryptophan ends this CDR3, so it is likely a read error. V is TRBV19 and J is TRBJ1-2, with D perhaps matching TRBD1 (6 bases). The length of the CDR3 is 12 residues. The germline gives CDR1 LNHDA, CDR2 SQIVND (reference sequence). V was trimmed by 5 bases and J by 7 bases, leaving 11 bases between them. The chain's CDR3 is CASSFHRVGYTL. The CDR3 region has the DNA TGTGCCAGTAGTTTCCACAGGGTTGGCTACACCCTC.

For this clonotype: One end of the junction does not line up with germline, which may come from a read error. The chain carries TRBV5-1 and TRBJ2-7, with D maybe TRBD1 (6 bases). This CDR3 is 14 amino acids long. Germline V gives CDR1 SGHRS, CDR2 YFSETQ. This chain's CDR3 is CASSFPGETYKQYF. CDR3 DNA sequence: TGCGCCAGCAGCTTTCCAGGGGAGACCTACAAGCAGTACTTC.

The V call is TRBV25-1, the J call TRBJ1-6, with D hard to call. V was pared by 6 bases and J by 6 bases, with 15 bases between. Germline V gene lookup returns CDR1 MGHDK and CDR2 SYGVNS. CDR3 size: 15 residues. CDR3 DNA: TGTGCCAGCAGGGACCTGGAGGGTGGTAATTCACCCCTCCACTTT. This gives the protein CASRDLEGGNSPLHF.

With respect to this clonotype: No conserved phenylalanine or tryptophan ends this CDR3, so it is likely a read error. V gene TRBV2 combines with J gene TRBJ1-1; 9 bases line up with TRBD1. The CDR3 length is 14 residues. V was clipped by 7 bases and J by 2 bases; unmatched bases: 5. CDR1 and CDR2 (germline): SNHLY, FYNNEI. The CDR3 bases are TGTGCCAGCACTAGGGACAGGGTAAACACTGAAGCTTTCTCT. This encodes CASTRDRVNTEAFS.

The sample holds many counts of this clonotype. This sequence joins TRBV20-1 and TRBJ1-4; D is perhaps TRBD1 (5 bases). V lost 6 bases and J lost 4, with 12 bases in between. This CDR3 contains 13 residues. Germline CDR1 reads DFQATT; CDR2 reads SNEGSKA (reference sequence). For the CDR3, the DNA is TGCAGTGCGACGGGGCACCTTAATGAAAAACTGTTTTTT. Translation: CSATGHLNEKLFF.

The chain recombines TRBV7-6 with TRBJ2-7; 10 bases agree with TRBD2. Germline loops: CDR1 SGHVS, CDR2 FNYEAQ. J was trimmed by 9 bases and V by 5 bases; bases with no gene match: 7. The CDR3 has 13 amino acids. The CDR3 is CASSHGLAVWQYF. The CDR3, as DNA: TGTGCCAGCAGCCACGGACTAGCGGTGTGGCAGTACTTC. The full variable domain, rest sourced from reference TRBV7-6 and TRBJ2-7, is GAGVSQSPRYKVTKRGQDVALRCDPISGHVSLYWYRQALGQGPEFLTYFNYEAQQDKSGLPNDRFSAERPEGSISTLTIQRTEQRDSAMYRCASSHGLAVWQYFGPGTRLTVT.

This clonotype came up once. The chain employs TRBV25-1 and TRBJ2-5; D gene ambiguous. Germline V gene lookup returns CDR1 MGHDK and CDR2 SYGVNS. V lost 8 bases, J lost 5 bases, and 9 bases lay in between. This CDR3 has 11 residues. The CDR3 protein is CASVVGETQYF. CDR3 DNA: TGTGCCAGCGTTGTTGGGGAGACCCAGTACTTC.

The V call is TRBV6-1, the J call TRBJ2-5; 8 nucleotides agree with TRBD1. The CDR3 loop spans 17 amino acids. V lost 5 bases and J lost 1; bases outside the gene matches: 12. Germline assignment: CDR1 MNHNS and CDR2 SASEGT. CDR3 protein: CASSKRDRNGVQETQYF. CDR3 in DNA: TGTGCCAGCAGTAAACGGGACAGGAATGGGGTCCAAGAGACCCAGTACTTC.

V and J are TRBV7-2 and TRBJ2-2, with TRBD2 matching 7 bases. The germline V gene has CDR1 SGHTA and CDR2 FQGNSA. This CDR3 has 15 amino acids. The junction had 10 bases not matched to a gene; V was cut back by 5 bases and J by 7 bases. This CDR3 is CASSNAGTILGELFF. CDR3 in DNA: TGTGCCAGCAGCAACGCCGGGACTATCCTCGGGGAGCTGTTTTTT.

V usage is TRBV27 and J usage is TRBJ1-5; D unclear. From germline, CDR1 is MNHEY and CDR2 SMNVEV (reference sequence). V was cut by 1 base and J by 11 bases, with 9 bases left in between. The CDR3 spans 12 residues. CDR3 protein: CASSLYLGAQHF. The CDR3 DNA reads TGTGCCAGCAGTTTATATCTCGGGGCCCAGCATTTT.

The chain couples TRBV2 to TRBJ2-2, with unresolved D. This CDR3 is built from 17 residues. V was trimmed by 3 bases and J by 0 bases, leaving 14 bases between them. Per the germline V gene, CDR1 is SNHLY and CDR2 is FYNNEI. The CDR3 bases are TGTGCCAGCAGTGAGCGACTCCCTAACGCGAACACCGGGGAGCTGTTTTTT. This codes for CASSERLPNANTGELFF.

This clonotype was recorded a few times. The chain has TRBV25-1 and TRBJ1-2, with D possibly being TRBD1 (5 bases). From germline, CDR1 is MGHDK and CDR2 SYGVNS. Trimming took 3 bases from V and 8 from J, leaving 10 bases between them. CDR3 length: 12 residues. This CDR3 is CASSEQKGGYTF. Here the CDR3 DNA reads TGTGCCAGCAGTGAGCAAAAGGGGGGCTACACCTTC.

The gene calls are TRBV29-1 and TRBJ1-2; TRBD1 might be the D (6 bases). The ends were cut back, 5 bases at V and 8 bases at J, with 21 bases in the middle. Per germline, CDR1 SQVTM and CDR2 ANQGSEA. This CDR3 is built from 14 residues. CDR3 nucleotides: TGCAGCGTTACCCGGACAGCAAACACCGGGGGCTACACCTTC. Its protein is CSVTRTANTGGYTF.